This paragraph covers one TCR beta chain sequence. This sample was included in a study of blood T cells in healthy people across ages. Then a second PCR, running about 6 to 11 cycles, was carried out with a sample-barcoded 5' primer and a J-beta primer mix. TCRdb used MiXCR to reprocess the 5' RACE reads, holding one entry per CDR3 protein. Of more than 500,000 distinct CDR3 sequences in the sample, 27% were seen once. The J segment lost 5 bases and the V segment lost 6 bases, leaving 9 bases of the junction unmatched. There are 14 residues in the CDR3. Germline CDR1 is SQVTM and CDR2 is ANQGSEA. Sequenced sample: blood. The gene calls are TRBV29-1 and TRBJ2-5; 10 bases fit TRBD2. The sequence derives from a woman between 65 and 79 years old in good health. The CDR3 coding sequence is TGCAGCGTGCTTCTAGCGGGGGCCGGGGAGACCCAGTACTTC. It translates to CSVLLAGAGETQYF.